Only a few counts were recorded for the clone carrying this T cell receptor beta chain. This record belongs to a study of shared T cell receptors in the human thymus. Clones were sequenced by immunoSEQ multiplex PCR, and TCRdb holds only the in-frame ones, with some missing. The table shows under 700,000 clones, with 70% to 80% occurring only once. Losses at the gene ends were 4 bases for V and 3 bases for J; bases not matched to a gene: 11. From germline, CDR1 is MGHRA and CDR2 YSYEKL. CDR3 length equals 19 residues. The sample also formed part of further work on human thymus T cells. That work states: Immunologically healthy infants in Finland undergoing congenital heart defect surgery were the donors. It was from resections taken during corrective heart surgery that the thymus tissue came. There appeared to be biased usage of V and J genes in thymic and blood repertoires.

The chain combines TRBV4-1 with TRBJ2-4; 14 nucleotides match TRBD2. The sequenced material came from thymocytes. The sequence was collected from a boy under three years old with a congenital heart defect. The CDR3, as DNA: TGCGCCAGCAGCCCGGGACTAGCGGGAGCCGGAGTTGGCAAAAACATTCAGTACTTC. As protein: CASSPGLAGAGVGKNIQYF.